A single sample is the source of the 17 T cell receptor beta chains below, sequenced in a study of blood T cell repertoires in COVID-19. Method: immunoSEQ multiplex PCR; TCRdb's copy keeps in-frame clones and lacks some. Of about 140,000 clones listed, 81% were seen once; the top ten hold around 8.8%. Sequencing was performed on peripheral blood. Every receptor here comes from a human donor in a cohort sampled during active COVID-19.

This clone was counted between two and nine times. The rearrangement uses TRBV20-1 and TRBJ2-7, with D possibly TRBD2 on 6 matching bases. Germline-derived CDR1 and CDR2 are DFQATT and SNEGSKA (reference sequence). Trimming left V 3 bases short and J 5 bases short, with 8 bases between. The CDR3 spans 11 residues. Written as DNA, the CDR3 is TGCAGTGCTAGTGGCGGGAACGAGCAGTACTTC. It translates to CSASGGNEQYF.

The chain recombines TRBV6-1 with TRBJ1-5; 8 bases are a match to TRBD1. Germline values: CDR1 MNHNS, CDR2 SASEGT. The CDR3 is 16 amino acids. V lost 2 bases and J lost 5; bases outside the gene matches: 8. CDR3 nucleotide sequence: TGTGCCAGCAGTGAACCAGGACAGGGTCGGGATCAGCCCCAGCATTTT. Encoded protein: CASSEPGQGRDQPQHF.

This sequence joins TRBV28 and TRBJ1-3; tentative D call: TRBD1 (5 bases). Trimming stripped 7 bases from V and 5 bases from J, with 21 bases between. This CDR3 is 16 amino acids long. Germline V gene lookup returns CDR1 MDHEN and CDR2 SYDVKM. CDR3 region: CASTKRVQDVRNTIYF. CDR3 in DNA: TGTGCCAGCACCAAGCGGGTACAGGATGTTCGAAACACCATATATTTT.

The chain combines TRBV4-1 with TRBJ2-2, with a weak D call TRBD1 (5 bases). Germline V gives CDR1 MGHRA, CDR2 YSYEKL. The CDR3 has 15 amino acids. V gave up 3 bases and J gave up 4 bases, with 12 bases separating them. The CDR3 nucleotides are TGCGCCAGCAGCCAGGGGCCGTCTAGCACCGGGGAGCTGTTTTTT. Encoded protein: CASSQGPSSTGELFF.

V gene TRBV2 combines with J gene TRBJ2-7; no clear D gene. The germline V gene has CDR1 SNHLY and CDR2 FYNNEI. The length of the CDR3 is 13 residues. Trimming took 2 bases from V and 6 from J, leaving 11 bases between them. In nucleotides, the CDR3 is TGTGCCAGCAGTGAAAGTGTAGTTCCCGAGCAGTACTTC. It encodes CASSESVVPEQYF.

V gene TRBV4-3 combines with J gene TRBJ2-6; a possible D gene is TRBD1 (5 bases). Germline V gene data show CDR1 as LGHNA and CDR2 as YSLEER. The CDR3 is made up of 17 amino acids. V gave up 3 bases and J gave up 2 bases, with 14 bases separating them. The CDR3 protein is CASSHESWGAGANVLTF. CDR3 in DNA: TGCGCCAGCAGCCACGAAAGTTGGGGCGCTGGGGCCAACGTCCTGACTTTC.

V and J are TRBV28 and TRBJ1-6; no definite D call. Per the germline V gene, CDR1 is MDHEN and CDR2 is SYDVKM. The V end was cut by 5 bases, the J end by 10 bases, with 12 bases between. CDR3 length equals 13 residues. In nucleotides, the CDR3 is TGTGCCAGCAGTCTCCCGATACACTCACCCCTCCACTTT. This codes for CASSLPIHSPLHF.

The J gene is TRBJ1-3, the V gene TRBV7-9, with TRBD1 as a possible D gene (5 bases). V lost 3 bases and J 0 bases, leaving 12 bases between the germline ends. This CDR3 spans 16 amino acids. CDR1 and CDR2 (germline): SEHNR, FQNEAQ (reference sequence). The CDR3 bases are TGTGCCAGCAGCTTCCCGGCCGGGGGCTCTGGAAACACCATATATTTT. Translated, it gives CASSFPAGGSGNTIYF.

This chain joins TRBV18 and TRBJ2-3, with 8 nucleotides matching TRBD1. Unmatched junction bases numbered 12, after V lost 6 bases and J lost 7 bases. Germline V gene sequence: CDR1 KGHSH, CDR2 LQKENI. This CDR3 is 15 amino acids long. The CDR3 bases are TGTGCCAGCTCGTCGGACAGGGCCTTTGCTCATACGCAGTATTTT. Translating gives CASSSDRAFAHTQYF.

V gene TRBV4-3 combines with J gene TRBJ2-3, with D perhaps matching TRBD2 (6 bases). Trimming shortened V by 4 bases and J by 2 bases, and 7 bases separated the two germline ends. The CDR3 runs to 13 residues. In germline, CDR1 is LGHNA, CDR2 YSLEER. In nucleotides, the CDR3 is TGCGCCAGCAGCCGGGGACTCACAGATACGCAGTATTTT. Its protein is CASSRGLTDTQYF.

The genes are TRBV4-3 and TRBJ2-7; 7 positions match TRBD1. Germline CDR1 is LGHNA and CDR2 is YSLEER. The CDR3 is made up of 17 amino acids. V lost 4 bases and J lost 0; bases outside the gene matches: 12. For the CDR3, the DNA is TGCGCCAGCAGCCGTCTAGGGACAGACGATAGCTCCTACGAGCAGTACTTC. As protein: CASSRLGTDDSSYEQYF.

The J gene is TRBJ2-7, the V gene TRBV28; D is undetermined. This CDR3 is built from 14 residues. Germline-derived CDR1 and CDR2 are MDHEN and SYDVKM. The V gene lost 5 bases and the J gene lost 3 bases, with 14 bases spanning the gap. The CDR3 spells CASSQWAGYYEQYF. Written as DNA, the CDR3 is TGTGCCAGCAGTCAATGGGCAGGATACTACGAGCAGTACTTC.

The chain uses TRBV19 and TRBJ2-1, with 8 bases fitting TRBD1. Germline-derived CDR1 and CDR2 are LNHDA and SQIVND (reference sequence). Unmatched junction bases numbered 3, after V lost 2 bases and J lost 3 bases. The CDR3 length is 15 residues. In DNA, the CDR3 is TGTGCCAGTAGTATAATGACAGGGGTCTACAATGAGCAGTTCTTC. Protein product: CASSIMTGVYNEQFF.

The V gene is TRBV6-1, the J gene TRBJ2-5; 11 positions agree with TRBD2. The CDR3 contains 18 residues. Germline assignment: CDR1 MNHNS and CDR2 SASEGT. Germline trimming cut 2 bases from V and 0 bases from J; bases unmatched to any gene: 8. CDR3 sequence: CASSEKRLAGWYQETQYF. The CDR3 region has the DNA TGTGCCAGCAGTGAAAAGAGACTAGCGGGATGGTACCAAGAGACCCAGTACTTC.

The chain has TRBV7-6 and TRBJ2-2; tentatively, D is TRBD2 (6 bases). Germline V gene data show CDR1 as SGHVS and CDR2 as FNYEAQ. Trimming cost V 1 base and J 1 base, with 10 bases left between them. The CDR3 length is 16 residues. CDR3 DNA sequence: TGTGCCAGCAGCTTAGTCGGCGGGATGAACACCGGGGAGCTGTTTTTT. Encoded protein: CASSLVGGMNTGELFF.

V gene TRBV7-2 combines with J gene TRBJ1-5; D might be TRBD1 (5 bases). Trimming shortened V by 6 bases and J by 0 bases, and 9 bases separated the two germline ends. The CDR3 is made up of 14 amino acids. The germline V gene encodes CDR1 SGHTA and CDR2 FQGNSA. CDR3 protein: CASSRGDSNQPQHF. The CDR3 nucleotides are TGTGCCAGCAGTCGGGGGGATAGCAATCAGCCCCAGCATTTT.

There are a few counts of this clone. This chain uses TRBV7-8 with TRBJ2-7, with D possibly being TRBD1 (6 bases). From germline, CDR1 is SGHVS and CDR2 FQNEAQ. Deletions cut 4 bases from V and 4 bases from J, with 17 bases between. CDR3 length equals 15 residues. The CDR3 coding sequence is TGTGCCAGCAGCTCAACAGGGTACAACCTATACGAGCAGTACTTC. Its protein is CASSSTGYNLYEQYF. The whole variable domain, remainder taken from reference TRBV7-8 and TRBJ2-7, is GAGVSQSPRYKVAKRGQDVALRCDPISGHVSLFWYQQALGQGPEFLTYFQNEAQLDKSGLPSDRFFAERPEGSVSTLKIQRTQQEDSAVYLCASSSTGYNLYEQYFGPGTRLTVT.